This T cell receptor (beta chain) was obtained from a study of blood T cell repertoires in COVID-19. Study summary: Spain, Italy and the United States supplied samples that represented acute and convalescent COVID-19.

Methods used by the authors: Reference gene primer amplification gave estimated nucleated cell counts. The repertoire was sequenced with immunoSEQ multiplex PCR; TCRdb's copy has only in-frame clones and lacks some. V and J calls and clone size are copied from that table; D and trimming were computed from the DNA. This sample has around 200,000 clones; 86% occur once, and the top ten carry less than 4.5%. This study enrolled people aged about 18 to 90 from around 25 US geographic areas. Cohorts were assigned according to the clinical history that participants reported. V lost 3 bases and J lost 5, with 4 bases in between. The CDR3 is 11 amino acids. Germline-derived CDR1 and CDR2 are SGHVS and FNYEAQ.

What was sequenced was PBMCs or T cells enriched from blood (not recorded which). This receptor was taken from a middle-aged woman with acute COVID-19. This rearrangement joins TRBV7-6 to TRBJ1-1, with D unresolved. The DNA of the CDR3 is TGTGCCAGCAGCTTCGGGACTGAAGCTTTCTTT. It yields the protein CASSFGTEAFF. Complete variable domain (other parts from reference TRBV7-6 and TRBJ1-1): GAGVSQSPRYKVTKRGQDVALRCDPISGHVSLYWYRQALGQGPEFLTYFNYEAQQDKSGLPNDRFSAERPEGSISTLTIQRTEQRDSAMYRCASSFGTEAFFGQGTRLTVV.